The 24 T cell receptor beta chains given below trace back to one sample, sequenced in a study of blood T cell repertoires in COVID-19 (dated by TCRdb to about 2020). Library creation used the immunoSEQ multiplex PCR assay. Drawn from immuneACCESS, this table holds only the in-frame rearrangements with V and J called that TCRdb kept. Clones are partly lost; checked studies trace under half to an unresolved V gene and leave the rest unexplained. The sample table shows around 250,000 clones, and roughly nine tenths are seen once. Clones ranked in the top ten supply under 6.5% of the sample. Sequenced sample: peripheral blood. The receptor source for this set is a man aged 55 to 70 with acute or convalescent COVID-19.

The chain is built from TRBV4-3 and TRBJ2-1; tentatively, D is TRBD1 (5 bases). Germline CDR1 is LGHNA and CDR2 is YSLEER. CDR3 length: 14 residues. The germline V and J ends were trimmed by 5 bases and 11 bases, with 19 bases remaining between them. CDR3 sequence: CASSVDQARVKQFF. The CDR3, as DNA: TGCGCCAGCAGCGTAGATCAAGCCAGGGTAAAGCAGTTCTTC.

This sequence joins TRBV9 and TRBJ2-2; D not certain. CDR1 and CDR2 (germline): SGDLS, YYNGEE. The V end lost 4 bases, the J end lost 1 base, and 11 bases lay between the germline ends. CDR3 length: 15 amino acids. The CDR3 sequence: CASSPARGNTGELFF. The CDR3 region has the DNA TGTGCCAGCAGCCCTGCCCGCGGGAACACCGGGGAGCTGTTTTTT.

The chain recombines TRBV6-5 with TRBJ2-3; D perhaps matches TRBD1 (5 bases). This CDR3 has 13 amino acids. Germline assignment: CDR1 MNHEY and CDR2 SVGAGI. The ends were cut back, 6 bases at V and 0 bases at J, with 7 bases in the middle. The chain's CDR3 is CASRRTSTDTQYF. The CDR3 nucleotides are TGTGCCAGCAGAAGGACAAGCACAGATACGCAGTATTTT.

The chain's CDR3 is CASSQRSSGLYEQYF. DNA for the CDR3: TGCGCCAGCAGCCAAAGGTCTAGCGGCCTCTACGAGCAGTACTTC. This chain joins TRBV4-3 and TRBJ2-7; 7 nucleotides agree with TRBD2. Germline CDR1 is LGHNA and CDR2 is YSLEER. CDR3 length equals 15 residues. After removal of 2 bases from V and 3 bases from J, the junction contained 7 bases not matched to a gene.

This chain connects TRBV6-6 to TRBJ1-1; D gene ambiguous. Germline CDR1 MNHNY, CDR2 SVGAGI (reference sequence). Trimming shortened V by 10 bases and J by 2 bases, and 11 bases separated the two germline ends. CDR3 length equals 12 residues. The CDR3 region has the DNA TGTGCCACTGACCGGGATAACACTGAAGCTTTCTTT. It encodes CATDRDNTEAFF.

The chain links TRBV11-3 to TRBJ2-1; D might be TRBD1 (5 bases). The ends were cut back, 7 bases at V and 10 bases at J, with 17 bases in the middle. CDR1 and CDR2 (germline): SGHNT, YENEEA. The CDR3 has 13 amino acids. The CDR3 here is CASTYPPGREQFF. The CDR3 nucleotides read TGTGCCAGCACCTACCCGCCAGGGCGAGAGCAGTTCTTC. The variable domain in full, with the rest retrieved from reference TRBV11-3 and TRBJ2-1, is EAGVVQSPRYKIIEKKQPVAFWCNPISGHNTLYWYLQNLGQGPELLIRYENEEAVDDSQLPKDRFSAERLKGVDSTLKIQPAELGDSAVYLCASTYPPGREQFFGPGTRLTVL.

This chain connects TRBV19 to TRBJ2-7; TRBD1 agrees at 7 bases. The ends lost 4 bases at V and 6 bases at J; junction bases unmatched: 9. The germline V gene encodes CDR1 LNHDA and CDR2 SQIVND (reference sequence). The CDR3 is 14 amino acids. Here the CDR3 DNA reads TGTGCCAGTAGTACTCAGGGGGTCTATACCGAGCAGTACTTC. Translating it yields CASSTQGVYTEQYF.

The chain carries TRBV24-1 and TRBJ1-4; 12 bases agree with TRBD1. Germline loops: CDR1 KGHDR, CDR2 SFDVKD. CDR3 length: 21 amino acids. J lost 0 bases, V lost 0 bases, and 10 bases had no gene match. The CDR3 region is CATSDLRGTGGKDPTNEKLFF. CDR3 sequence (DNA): TGTGCCACCAGTGATTTGAGGGGGACAGGGGGCAAGGATCCAACTAATGAAAAACTGTTTTTT.

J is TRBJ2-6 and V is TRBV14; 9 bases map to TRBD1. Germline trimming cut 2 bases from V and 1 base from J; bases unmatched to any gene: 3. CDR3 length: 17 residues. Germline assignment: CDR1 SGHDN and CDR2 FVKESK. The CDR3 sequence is CASSQRTGVSGANVLTF. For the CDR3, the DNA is TGTGCCAGCAGCCAAAGGACAGGGGTTTCTGGGGCCAACGTCCTGACTTTC.

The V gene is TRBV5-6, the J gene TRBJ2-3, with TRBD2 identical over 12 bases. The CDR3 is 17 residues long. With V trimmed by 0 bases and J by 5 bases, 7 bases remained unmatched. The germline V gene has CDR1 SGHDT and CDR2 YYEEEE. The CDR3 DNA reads TGTGCCAGCAGCTTGGGGAGACTAGCGGGAGTTCAAGATACGCAGTATTTT. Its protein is CASSLGRLAGVQDTQYF.

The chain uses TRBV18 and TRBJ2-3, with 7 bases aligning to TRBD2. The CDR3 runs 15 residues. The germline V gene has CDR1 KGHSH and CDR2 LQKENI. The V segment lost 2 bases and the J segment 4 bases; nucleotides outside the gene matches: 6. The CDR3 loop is CASSPRREPADTQYF. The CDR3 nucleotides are TGTGCCAGCTCACCAAGGCGGGAGCCCGCAGATACGCAGTATTTT.

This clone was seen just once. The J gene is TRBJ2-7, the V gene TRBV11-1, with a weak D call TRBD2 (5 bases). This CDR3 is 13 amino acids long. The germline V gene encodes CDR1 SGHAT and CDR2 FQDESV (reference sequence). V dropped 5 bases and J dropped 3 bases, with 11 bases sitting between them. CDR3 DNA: TGTGCCAGCAGCACGGACGCGGGCTACGAGCAGTACTTC. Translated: CASSTDAGYEQYF.

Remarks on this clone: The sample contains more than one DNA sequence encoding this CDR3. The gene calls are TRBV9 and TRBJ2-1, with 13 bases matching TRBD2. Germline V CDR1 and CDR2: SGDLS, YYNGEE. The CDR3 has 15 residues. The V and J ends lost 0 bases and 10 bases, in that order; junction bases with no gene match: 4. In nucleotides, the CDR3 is TGTGCCAGCAGCGTAGGACTAGCGGGAGGCGGGGAGCAGTTCTTC. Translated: CASSVGLAGGGEQFF. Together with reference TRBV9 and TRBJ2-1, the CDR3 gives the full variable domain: DSGVTQTPKHLITATGQRVTLRCSPRSGDLSVYWYQQSLDQGLQFLIQYYNGEERAKGNILERFSAQQFPDLHSELNLSSLELGDSALYFCASSVGLAGGGEQFFGPGTRLTVL.

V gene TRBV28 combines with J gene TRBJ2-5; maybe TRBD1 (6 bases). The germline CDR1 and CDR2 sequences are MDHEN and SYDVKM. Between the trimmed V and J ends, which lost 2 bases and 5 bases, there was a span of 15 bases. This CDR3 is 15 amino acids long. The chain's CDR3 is CASSLDTRGSETQYF. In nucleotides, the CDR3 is TGTGCCAGCAGTTTAGATACTAGGGGGAGCGAGACCCAGTACTTC.

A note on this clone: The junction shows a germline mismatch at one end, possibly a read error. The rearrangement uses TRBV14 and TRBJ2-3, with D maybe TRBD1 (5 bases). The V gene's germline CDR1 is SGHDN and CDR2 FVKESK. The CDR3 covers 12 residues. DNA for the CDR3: TGTGCCAGCAGCCAATATAGCCAGGGTGCGAATTTT. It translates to CASSQYSQGANF.

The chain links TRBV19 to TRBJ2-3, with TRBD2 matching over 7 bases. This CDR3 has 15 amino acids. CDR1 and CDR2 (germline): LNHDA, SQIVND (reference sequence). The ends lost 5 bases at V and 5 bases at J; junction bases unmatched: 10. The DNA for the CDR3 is TGTGCCAGTAGTGACCTCGCGGGAGAGGGAGATACGCAGTATTTT. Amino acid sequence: CASSDLAGEGDTQYF. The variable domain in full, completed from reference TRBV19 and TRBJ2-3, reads DGGITQSPKYLFRKEGQNVTLSCEQNLNHDAMYWYRQDPGQGLRLIYYSQIVNDFQKGDIAEGYSVSREKKESFPLTVTSAQKNPTAFYLCASSDLAGEGDTQYFGPGTRLTVL.

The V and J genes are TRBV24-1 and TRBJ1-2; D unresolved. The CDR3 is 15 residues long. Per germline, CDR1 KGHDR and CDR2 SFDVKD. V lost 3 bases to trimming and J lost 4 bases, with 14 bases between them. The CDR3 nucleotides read TGTGCCACCAGTGATCCGTATGAGGGCTTCTATGGCTACACCTTC. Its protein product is CATSDPYEGFYGYTF.

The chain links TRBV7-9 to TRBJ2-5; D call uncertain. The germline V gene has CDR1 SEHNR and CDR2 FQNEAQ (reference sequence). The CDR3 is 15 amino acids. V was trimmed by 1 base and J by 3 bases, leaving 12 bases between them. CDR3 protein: CASSLDTDFKETQYF. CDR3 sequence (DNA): TGTGCCAGCAGCTTAGACACTGACTTTAAAGAGACCCAGTACTTC.

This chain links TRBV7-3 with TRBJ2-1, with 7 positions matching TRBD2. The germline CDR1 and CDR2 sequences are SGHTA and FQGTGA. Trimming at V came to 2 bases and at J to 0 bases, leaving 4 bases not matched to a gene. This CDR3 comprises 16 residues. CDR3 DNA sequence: TGTGCCAGCAGCTTAGCGGGAGCGAACTCCTACAATGAGCAGTTCTTC. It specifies CASSLAGANSYNEQFF.

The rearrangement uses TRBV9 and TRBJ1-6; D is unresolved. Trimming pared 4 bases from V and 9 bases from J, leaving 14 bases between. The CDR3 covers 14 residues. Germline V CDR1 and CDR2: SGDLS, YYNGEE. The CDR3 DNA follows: TGTGCCAGCAGCCCCGCGTTAAGTGTTTCACCCCTCCACTTT. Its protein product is CASSPALSVSPLHF.

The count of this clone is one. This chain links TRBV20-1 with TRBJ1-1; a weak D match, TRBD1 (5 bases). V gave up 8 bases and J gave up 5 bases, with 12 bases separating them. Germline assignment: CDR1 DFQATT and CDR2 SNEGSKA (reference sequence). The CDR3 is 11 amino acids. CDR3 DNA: TGCAGTCCAACAGGTGGGACTGAAGCTTTCTTT. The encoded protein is CSPTGGTEAFF.

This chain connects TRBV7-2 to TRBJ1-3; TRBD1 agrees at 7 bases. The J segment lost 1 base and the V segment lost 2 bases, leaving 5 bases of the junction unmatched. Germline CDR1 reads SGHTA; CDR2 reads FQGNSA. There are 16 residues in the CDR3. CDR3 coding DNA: TGTGCCAGCAGCTTAAGGGGGCCGAATTCTGGAAACACCATATATTTT. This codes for CASSLRGPNSGNTIYF.

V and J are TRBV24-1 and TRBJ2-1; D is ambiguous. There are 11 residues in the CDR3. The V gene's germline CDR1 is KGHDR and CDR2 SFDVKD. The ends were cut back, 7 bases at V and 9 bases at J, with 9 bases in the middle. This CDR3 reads CATSKSGEQFF. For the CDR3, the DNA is TGTGCCACCAGCAAATCGGGTGAGCAGTTCTTC.

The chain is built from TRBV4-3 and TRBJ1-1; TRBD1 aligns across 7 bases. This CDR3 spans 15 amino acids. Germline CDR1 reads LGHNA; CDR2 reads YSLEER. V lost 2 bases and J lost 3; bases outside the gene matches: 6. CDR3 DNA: TGCGCCAGCAGCCAACGTATAGGGGGCGACACTGAAGCTTTCTTT. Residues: CASSQRIGGDTEAFF.